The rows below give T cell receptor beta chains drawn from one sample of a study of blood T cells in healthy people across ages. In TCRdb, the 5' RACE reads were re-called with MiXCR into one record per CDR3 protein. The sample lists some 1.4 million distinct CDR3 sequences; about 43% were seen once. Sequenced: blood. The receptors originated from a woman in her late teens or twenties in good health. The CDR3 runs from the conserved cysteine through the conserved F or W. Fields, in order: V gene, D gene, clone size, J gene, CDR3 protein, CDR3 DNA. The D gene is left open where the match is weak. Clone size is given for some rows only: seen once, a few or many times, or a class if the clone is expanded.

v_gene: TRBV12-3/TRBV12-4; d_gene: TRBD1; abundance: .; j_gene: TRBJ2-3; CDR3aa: CASRGQETTDAQYF; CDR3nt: TGTGCCAGCAGAGGACAGGAGACCACAGATGCGCAGTATTTT
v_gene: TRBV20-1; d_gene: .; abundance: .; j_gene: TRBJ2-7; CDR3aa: CSASAYTNEQYF; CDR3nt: TGCAGTGCTAGCGCCTACACCAATGAGCAGTACTTC
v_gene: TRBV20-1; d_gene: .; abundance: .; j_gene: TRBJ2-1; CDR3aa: CSARASVSSYNEQFF; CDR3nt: TGCAGTGCTAGAGCTTCGGTTAGCTCCTACAATGAGCAGTTCTTC
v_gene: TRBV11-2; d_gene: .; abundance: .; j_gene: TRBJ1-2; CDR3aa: CASSLTGSRDNGYTF; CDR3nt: TGTGCCAGCAGCTTAACAGGGAGTCGGGACAATGGCTACACCTTC
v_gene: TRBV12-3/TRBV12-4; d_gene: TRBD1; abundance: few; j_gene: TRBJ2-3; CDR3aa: CASSGQVTDTQYF; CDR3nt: TGTGCCAGCAGTGGACAGGTCACAGATACGCAGTATTTT
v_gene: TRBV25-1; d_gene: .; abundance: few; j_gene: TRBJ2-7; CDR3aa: CATHRGYEQYF; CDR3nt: TGTGCCACTCACCGCGGTTACGAGCAGTACTTC
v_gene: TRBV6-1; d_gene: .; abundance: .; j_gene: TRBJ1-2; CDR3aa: CASPVIGVEGYTF; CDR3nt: TGTGCCAGCCCCGTTATCGGGGTGGAGGGCTACACCTTC
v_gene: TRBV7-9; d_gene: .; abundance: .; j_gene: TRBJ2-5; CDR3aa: CASSLSVFGETQYF; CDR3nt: TGTGCCAGCAGCCTATCCGTCTTCGGGGAGACCCAGTACTTC
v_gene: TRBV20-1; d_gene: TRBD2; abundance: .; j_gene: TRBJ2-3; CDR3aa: CSARVAGGDTQYF; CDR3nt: TGCAGTGCTAGAGTGGCGGGAGGGGATACGCAGTATTTT
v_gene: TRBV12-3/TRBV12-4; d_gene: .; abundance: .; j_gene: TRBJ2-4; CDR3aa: CASSPTPQGGDIQYF; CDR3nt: TGTGCCAGCAGTCCTACACCTCAAGGGGGTGACATTCAGTACTTC
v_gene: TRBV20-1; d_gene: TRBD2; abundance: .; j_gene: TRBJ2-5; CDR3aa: CSAKTLAGGPGQETQYF; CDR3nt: TGCAGTGCAAAGACCCTAGCGGGAGGGCCGGGGCAAGAGACCCAGTACTTC
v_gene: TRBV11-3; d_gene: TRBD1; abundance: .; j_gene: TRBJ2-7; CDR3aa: CASSLGDRSYNEQYF; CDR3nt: TGTGCCAGCAGCTTAGGGGACAGGTCCTACAATGAGCAGTACTTC
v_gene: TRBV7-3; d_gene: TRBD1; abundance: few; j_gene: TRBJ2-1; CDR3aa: CASSAEDRDEQFF; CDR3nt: TGTGCCAGCAGCGCGGAAGACAGGGATGAGCAGTTCTTC
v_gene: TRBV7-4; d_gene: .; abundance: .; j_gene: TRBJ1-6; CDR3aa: CASSLVQNNSPLHF; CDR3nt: TGTGCCAGCAGCTTAGTTCAGAATAATTCACCCCTCCACTTT
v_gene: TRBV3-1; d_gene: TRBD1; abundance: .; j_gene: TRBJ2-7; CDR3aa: CASSQGGTGINEQYF; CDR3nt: TGTGCCAGCAGCCAAGGCGGGACAGGAATCAACGAGCAGTACTTC
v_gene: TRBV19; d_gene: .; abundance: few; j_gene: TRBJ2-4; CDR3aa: CASSIGAGSKNIQYF; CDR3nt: TGTGCCAGTAGTATAGGGGCGGGCTCCAAAAACATTCAGTACTTC
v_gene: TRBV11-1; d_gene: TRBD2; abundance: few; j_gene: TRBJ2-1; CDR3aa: CASSLAASGGAVEQFF; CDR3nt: TGTGCCAGCAGCTTAGCCGCTAGCGGGGGGGCTGTTGAGCAGTTCTTC